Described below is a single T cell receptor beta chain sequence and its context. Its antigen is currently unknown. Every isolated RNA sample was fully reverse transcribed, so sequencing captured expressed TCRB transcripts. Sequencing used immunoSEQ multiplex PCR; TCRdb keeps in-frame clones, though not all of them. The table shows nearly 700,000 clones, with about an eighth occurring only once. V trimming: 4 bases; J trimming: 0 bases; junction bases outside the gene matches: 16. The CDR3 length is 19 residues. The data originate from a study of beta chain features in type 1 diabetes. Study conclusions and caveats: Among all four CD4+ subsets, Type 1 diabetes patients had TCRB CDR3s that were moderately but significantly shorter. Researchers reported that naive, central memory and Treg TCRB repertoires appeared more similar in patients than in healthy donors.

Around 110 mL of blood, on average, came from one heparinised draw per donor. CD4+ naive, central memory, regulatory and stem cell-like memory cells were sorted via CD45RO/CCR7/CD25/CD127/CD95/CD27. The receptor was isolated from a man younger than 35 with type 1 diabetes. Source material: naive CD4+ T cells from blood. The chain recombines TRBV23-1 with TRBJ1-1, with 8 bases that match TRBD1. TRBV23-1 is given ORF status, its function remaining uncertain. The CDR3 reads CASSPPDPARQGMNTEAFF. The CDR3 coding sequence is TGCGCCAGCAGTCCGCCGGACCCCGCCCGACAGGGGATGAACACTGAAGCTTTCTTT.